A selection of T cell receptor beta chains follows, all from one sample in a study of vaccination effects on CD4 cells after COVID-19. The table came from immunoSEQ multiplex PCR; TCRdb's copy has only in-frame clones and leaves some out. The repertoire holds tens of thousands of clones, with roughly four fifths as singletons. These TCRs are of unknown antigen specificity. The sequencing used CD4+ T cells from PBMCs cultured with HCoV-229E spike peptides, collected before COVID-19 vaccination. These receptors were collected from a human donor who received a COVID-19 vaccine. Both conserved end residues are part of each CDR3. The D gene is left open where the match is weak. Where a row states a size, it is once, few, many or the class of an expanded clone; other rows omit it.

CDR3 protein: CASSLSPWEGNQPQHF
CDR3 DNA: TGTGCCAGCAGTTTGAGTCCTTGGGAGGGCAATCAGCCCCAGCATTTT
clone size: -
V gene: TRBV28
D gene: -
J gene: TRBJ1-5

CDR3 protein: CASGLAGANQETQYF
CDR3 DNA: TGCGCCAGCGGCCTAGCGGGGGCAAACCAAGAGACCCAGTACTTC
clone size: -
V gene: TRBV5-1
D gene: TRBD2
J gene: TRBJ2-5

CDR3 protein: CASSFFVNTGELFF
CDR3 DNA: TGTGCCAGCAGTTTCTTTGTAAATACCGGGGAGCTGTTTTTT
clone size: -
V gene: TRBV27
D gene: -
J gene: TRBJ2-2

CDR3 protein: CASSQDGYQPQHF
CDR3 DNA: TGTGCCAGCAGCCAGGACGGTTATCAGCCCCAGCATTTT
clone size: -
V gene: TRBV6-2/TRBV6-3
D gene: -
J gene: TRBJ1-5

CDR3 protein: CATSREGGGGYEQFF
CDR3 DNA: TGTGCCACCAGCAGAGAGGGCGGGGGGGGATATGAGCAGTTCTTC
clone size: -
V gene: TRBV15
D gene: TRBD2
J gene: TRBJ2-1

CDR3 protein: CASSPLDRGSKLFF
CDR3 DNA: TGTGCCAGCTCACCCCTGGACAGGGGAAGTAAACTGTTTTTT
clone size: once
V gene: TRBV18
D gene: TRBD1
J gene: TRBJ1-4

CDR3 protein: CASSPASSNQPQHF
CDR3 DNA: TGTGCCAGCTCACCGGCGAGTAGCAATCAGCCCCAGCATTTT
clone size: -
V gene: TRBV18
D gene: -
J gene: TRBJ1-5

CDR3 protein: CASSESWGTDTQYF
CDR3 DNA: TGTGCCAGCAGTGAAAGTTGGGGCACAGATACGCAGTATTTT
clone size: -
V gene: TRBV6-1
D gene: -
J gene: TRBJ2-3

CDR3 protein: CASSYWAGAGQPQHF
CDR3 DNA: TGTGCCAGCAGTTACTGGGCAGGGGCGGGCCAGCCCCAGCATTTT
clone size: -
V gene: TRBV6-6
D gene: -
J gene: TRBJ1-5

CDR3 protein: CASSLGGGGLYNEQFF
CDR3 DNA: TGTGCCAGCAGCTTAGGAGGGGGTGGGTTATACAATGAGCAGTTCTTC
clone size: -
V gene: TRBV7-2
D gene: -
J gene: TRBJ2-1

CDR3 protein: CSAPGGYCEKLFF
CDR3 DNA: TGCAGCGCCCCAGGGGGTTATTGTGAAAAACTGTTTTTT
clone size: -
V gene: TRBV29-1
D gene: TRBD1
J gene: TRBJ1-4

CDR3 protein: CASKVQGGVANEQFF
CDR3 DNA: TGTGCCAGCAAGGTCCAGGGAGGGGTGGCCAATGAGCAGTTCTTC
clone size: -
V gene: TRBV6-5
D gene: TRBD2
J gene: TRBJ2-1

CDR3 protein: CASSLVSADTEAFF
CDR3 DNA: TGCGCCAGCAGCTTGGTTTCAGCCGACACTGAAGCTTTCTTT
clone size: -
V gene: TRBV5-1
D gene: -
J gene: TRBJ1-1